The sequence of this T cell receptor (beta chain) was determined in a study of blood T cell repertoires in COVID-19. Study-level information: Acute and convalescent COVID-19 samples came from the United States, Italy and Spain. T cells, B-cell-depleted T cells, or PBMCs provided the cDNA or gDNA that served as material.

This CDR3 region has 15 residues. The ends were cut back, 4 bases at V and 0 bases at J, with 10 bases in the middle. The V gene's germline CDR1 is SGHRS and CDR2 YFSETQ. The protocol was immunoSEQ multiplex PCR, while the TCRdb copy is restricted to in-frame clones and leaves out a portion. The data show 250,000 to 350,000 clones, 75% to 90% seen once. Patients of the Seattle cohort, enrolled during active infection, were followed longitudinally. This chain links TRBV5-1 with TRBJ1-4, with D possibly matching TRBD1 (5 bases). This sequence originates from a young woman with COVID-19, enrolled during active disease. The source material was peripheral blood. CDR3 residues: CASSLDITTNEKLFF. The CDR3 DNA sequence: TGCGCCAGCAGCCTGGACATAACAACTAATGAAAAACTGTTTTTT.